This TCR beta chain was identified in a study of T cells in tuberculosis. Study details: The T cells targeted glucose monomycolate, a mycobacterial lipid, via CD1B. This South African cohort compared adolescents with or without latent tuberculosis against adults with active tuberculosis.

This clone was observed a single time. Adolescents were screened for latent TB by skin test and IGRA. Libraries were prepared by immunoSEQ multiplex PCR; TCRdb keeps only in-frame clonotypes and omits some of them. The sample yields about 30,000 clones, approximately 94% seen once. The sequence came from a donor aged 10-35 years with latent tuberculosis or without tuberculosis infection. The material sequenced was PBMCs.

As DNA, the CDR3 is TGTGCCAGCAAATCTAGCGGGATCTACGAGCAGTACTTC. Its translation is CASKSSGIYEQYF. The rearrangement uses TRBV2 and TRBJ2-7; 9 bases agree with TRBD2. CDR3 size: 13 residues. Germline lookup yields CDR1 SNHLY and CDR2 FYNNEI. The V segment lost 7 bases and the J segment 3 bases; nucleotides outside the gene matches: 4.